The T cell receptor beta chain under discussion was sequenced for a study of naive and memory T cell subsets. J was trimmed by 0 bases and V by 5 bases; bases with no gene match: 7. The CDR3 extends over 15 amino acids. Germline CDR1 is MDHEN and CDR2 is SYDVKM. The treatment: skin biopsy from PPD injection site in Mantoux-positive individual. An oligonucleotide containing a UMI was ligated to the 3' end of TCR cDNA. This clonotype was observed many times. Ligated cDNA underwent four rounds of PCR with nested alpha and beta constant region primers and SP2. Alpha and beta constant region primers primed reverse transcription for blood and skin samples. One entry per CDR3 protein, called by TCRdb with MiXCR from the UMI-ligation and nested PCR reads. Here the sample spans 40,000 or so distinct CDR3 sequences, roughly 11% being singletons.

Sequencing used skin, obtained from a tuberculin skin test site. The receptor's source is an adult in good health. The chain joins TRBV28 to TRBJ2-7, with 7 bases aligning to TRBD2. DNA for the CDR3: TGTGCCAGCAGTCCGGGACTACCGAGCTCCTACGAGCAGTACTTC. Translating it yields CASSPGLPSSYEQYF. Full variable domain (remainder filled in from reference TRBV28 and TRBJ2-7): DVKVTQSSRYLVKRTGEKVFLECVQDMDHENMFWYRQDPGLGLRLIYFSYDVKMKEKGDIPEGYSVSREKKERFSLILESASTNQTSMYLCASSPGLPSSYEQYFGPGTRLTVT.